The 17 T cell receptor beta chains given below trace back to one sample, sequenced in a study of cytomegalovirus exposure and HLA in healthy donors (dated by TCRdb to the late 2010s). The library relied on the immunoSEQ multiplex PCR assay. The multiplex PCR relied on a mix of 60 forward primers for TCR Vbeta segments and 13 reverse primers for TCR Jbeta segments. TCRdb holds this immuneACCESS table with in-frame rearrangements only. Some clones are missing; in checked studies, unresolved V genes explain under half, and the rest has no known cause. The sample table lists 150,000 or so clones, approximately 82% of them with a count of one. The biggest ten clones account for 1.2% to 1.5% of the sample. Sequenced sample: PBMCs. The origin of the receptors is a young man in good health and CMV-seropositive.

The rearrangement uses TRBV28 and TRBJ2-1; 9 bases map to TRBD2. Germline V CDR1 and CDR2: MDHEN, SYDVKM. The CDR3 length is 17 residues. V shed 4 bases and J 3 bases; nucleotides not matched to a gene: 10. CDR3 sequence reads: CASSSPYAGGSYNEQFF. CDR3 DNA: TGTGCCAGCAGTTCACCCTACGCGGGAGGGAGCTACAATGAGCAGTTCTTC. Filled out from reference TRBV28 and TRBJ2-1, the complete variable domain reads DVKVTQSSRYLVKRTGEKVFLECVQDMDHENMFWYRQDPGLGLRLIYFSYDVKMKEKGDIPEGYSVSREKKERFSLILESASTNQTSMYLCASSSPYAGGSYNEQFFGPGTRLTVL.

The chain links TRBV6-1 to TRBJ1-2, with D maybe TRBD1 (5 bases). This CDR3 has 13 residues. V was pared by 3 bases and J by 3 bases, with 8 bases between. Germline-derived CDR1 and CDR2 are MNHNS and SASEGT. The CDR3 loop is CASSDPGYYGYTF. CDR3 in DNA: TGTGCCAGCAGTGATCCAGGGTACTATGGCTACACCTTC.

This chain connects TRBV19 to TRBJ2-7; 9 nucleotides match TRBD1. The length of the CDR3 is 15 residues. Looked up from germline, CDR1 is LNHDA and CDR2 is SQIVND (reference sequence). V was clipped by 5 bases and J by 5 bases; unmatched bases: 10. The CDR3 nucleotides are TGTGCCAGTAGTCATGCAGGGACAGGGATGCACGAGCAGTACTTC. This codes for CASSHAGTGMHEQYF.

Here the CDR3 reads CASSAATVNQPQHF. For the CDR3, the DNA is TGTGCCAGCAGCGCCGCCACGGTCAATCAGCCCCAGCATTTT. This chain connects TRBV11-2 to TRBJ1-5; no clear D gene. CDR3 size: 14 residues. Trimming took off 5 bases at V and 3 bases at J, with 11 bases between the two ends. Germline values: CDR1 SGHAT, CDR2 FQNNGV.

This clone was observed once. The genes are TRBV7-9 and TRBJ2-5, with 7 bases matching TRBD2. The junction had 7 bases not matched to a gene; V was cut back by 7 bases and J by 2 bases. In germline, CDR1 is SEHNR, CDR2 FQNEAQ (reference sequence). The CDR3 totals 14 residues. CDR3 region: CASKDAGAQETQYF. The CDR3 coding sequence is TGTGCCAGCAAGGACGCGGGAGCTCAAGAGACCCAGTACTTC.

The rearrangement uses TRBV11-3 and TRBJ2-5; the D gene is possibly TRBD2 (5 bases). The CDR3 spans 13 residues. V was shortened by 2 bases and J by 4 bases, with 8 bases between the two germline ends. The germline V gene has CDR1 SGHNT and CDR2 YENEEA. DNA for the CDR3: TGTGCCAGCAGCTTAAGAGAGGGAGAGACCCAGTACTTC. This sequence encodes CASSLREGETQYF.

This clone was recorded once. The J gene is TRBJ1-2, the V gene TRBV2, with TRBD1 identical over 10 bases. V trimming: 7 bases; J trimming: 5 bases; junction bases outside the gene matches: 7. The CDR3 loop spans 14 amino acids. Germline lookup yields CDR1 SNHLY and CDR2 FYNNEI. This CDR3 is CASTHGQGVYGYTF. CDR3 coding DNA: TGTGCCAGCACCCACGGACAGGGGGTTTATGGCTACACCTTC. The full variable domain, rest sourced from reference TRBV2 and TRBJ1-2, is EPEVTQTPSHQVTQMGQEVILRCVPISNHLYFYWYRQILGQKVEFLVSFYNNEISEKSEIFDDQFSVERPDGSNFTLKIRSTKLEDSAMYFCASTHGQGVYGYTFGSGTRLTVV.

The chain couples TRBV5-1 to TRBJ2-7; weak D call: TRBD1 (6 bases). The CDR3 runs to 12 residues. Deletions cut 4 bases from V and 4 bases from J, with 9 bases between. Germline lookup yields CDR1 SGHRS and CDR2 YFSETQ. Here the CDR3 DNA reads TGCGCCAGCAGCCCGGGACATTACGAGCAGTACTTC. Encoded protein: CASSPGHYEQYF.

The chain carries TRBV19 and TRBJ1-5; no clear D gene. V lost 7 bases to trimming and J lost 10 bases, with 5 bases between them. Germline loops: CDR1 LNHDA, CDR2 SQIVND (reference sequence). CDR3 length equals 9 residues. The CDR3 DNA reads TGTGCCAGTATGCGACCCCAGCATTTT. Its protein is CASMRPQHF.

This clone showed up just a few times. The chain employs TRBV7-9 and TRBJ2-7; 10 bases fit TRBD2. J was trimmed by 6 bases and V by 7 bases; bases with no gene match: 6. CDR1 SEHNR and CDR2 FQNEAQ come from the germline V gene (reference sequence). CDR3 length: 13 amino acids. The CDR3 coding sequence is TGTGCCAGCACTCCTAGCGGGAGTGGCGAGCAGTACTTC. Protein product: CASTPSGSGEQYF.

The chain couples TRBV5-1 to TRBJ1-4; TRBD1 matches 10 bases. The CDR3 has 15 amino acids. After removal of 4 bases from V and 4 bases from J, the junction contained 4 bases not matched to a gene. Germline V gene lookup returns CDR1 SGHRS and CDR2 YFSETQ. The CDR3 DNA follows: TGCGCCAGCAGCCCCGGACAGGGGGGTAATGAAAAACTGTTTTTT. Translation: CASSPGQGGNEKLFF.

This clone was seen only a few times. The gene calls are TRBV7-9 and TRBJ1-3; 8 nucleotides line up with TRBD1. Germline V CDR1 and CDR2: SEHNR, FQNEAQ (reference sequence). With 4 bases clipped from V and 5 bases from J, the junction kept 7 bases outside the gene matches. The CDR3 is 15 residues long. The CDR3: CASSSGQDGRNTIYF. The DNA for the CDR3 is TGTGCCAGCAGCTCGGGACAGGACGGCCGAAACACCATATATTTT.

This chain connects TRBV19 to TRBJ2-5; unclear D gene. The J call may be faulty, since TRBJ2-7 better matches the DNA end. The germline CDR1 and CDR2 sequences are LNHDA and SQIVND (reference sequence). The CDR3 totals 11 residues. CDR3 nucleotide sequence: TGTGCCAGTAGCCTCGGGTACGAGCAGTACTTC. Its translation: CASSLGYEQYF.

The chain joins TRBV5-4 to TRBJ2-5; D gene uncertain. Per the germline V gene, CDR1 is SGHNT and CDR2 is YYREEE (reference sequence). Trimming took 2 bases from V and 4 from J, leaving 9 bases between them. This CDR3 contains 13 residues. The CDR3 DNA reads TGTGCCAGCAGCTTCGGTGGTGGAGAGACCCAGTACTTC. This gives the protein CASSFGGGETQYF.

The chain uses TRBV2 and TRBJ1-5; a possible D gene is TRBD1 (6 bases). Germline assignment: CDR1 SNHLY and CDR2 FYNNEI. Trimming stripped 3 bases from V and 2 bases from J, with 8 bases between. The CDR3 extends over 14 amino acids. CDR3 loop: CASSEDSRNQPQHF. The CDR3 region has the DNA TGTGCCAGCAGTGAGGACAGCCGCAATCAGCCCCAGCATTTT.

This chain uses TRBV5-4 with TRBJ2-1, with 9 bases aligning to TRBD1. The CDR3 is 14 residues long. Looked up from germline, CDR1 is SGHNT and CDR2 is YYREEE (reference sequence). V shed 4 bases, J shed 6 bases, and the junction held 5 bases outside the gene matches. In DNA, the CDR3 is TGTGCCAGCAGCCCCGGGACAGGGTTCAATGAGCAGTTCTTC. This codes for CASSPGTGFNEQFF.

V is TRBV6-1 and J is TRBJ2-5, with D unclear. The CDR3 totals 13 residues. Per germline, CDR1 MNHNS and CDR2 SASEGT. The V gene lost 2 bases and the J gene lost 3 bases, with 7 bases spanning the gap. In nucleotides, the CDR3 is TGTGCCAGCAGTGAATGGCCAGAAGAGACCCAGTACTTC. The encoded protein is CASSEWPEETQYF.